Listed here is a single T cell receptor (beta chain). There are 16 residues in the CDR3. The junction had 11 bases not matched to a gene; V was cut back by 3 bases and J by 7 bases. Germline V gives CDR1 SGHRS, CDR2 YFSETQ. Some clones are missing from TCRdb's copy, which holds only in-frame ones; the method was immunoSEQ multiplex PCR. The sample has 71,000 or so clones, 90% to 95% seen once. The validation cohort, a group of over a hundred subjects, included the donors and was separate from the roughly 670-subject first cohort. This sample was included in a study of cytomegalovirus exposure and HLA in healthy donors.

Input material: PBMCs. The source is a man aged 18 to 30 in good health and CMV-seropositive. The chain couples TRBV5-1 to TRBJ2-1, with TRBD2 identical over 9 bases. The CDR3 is CASSSPSSGGPNEQFF. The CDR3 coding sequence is TGCGCCAGCAGCTCCCCTTCCAGCGGGGGGCCAAATGAGCAGTTCTTC.